The present T cell receptor (beta chain) was sequenced within a study of beta chain features in type 1 diabetes. The study reverse transcribed the entire isolated RNA, so it sequenced expressed TCRB transcripts. Measured with immunoSEQ multiplex PCR; TCRdb has only the in-frame clones, and not every one. The sample records about 160,000 clones, 6% to 9% being singletons. Study-wide results and caveats: Researchers report that Type 1 diabetes patients had moderately but significantly shorter TCRB CDR3s across all four CD4+ subsets.

This clone occurred a few times. The antigen is unknown. Germline CDR1 and CDR2: LGHNT and FRNRAP. The CDR3 loop spans 12 amino acids. After removal of 5 bases from V and 4 bases from J, the junction contained 1 base not matched to a gene. Specimen: central memory CD4+ T cells from blood. The receptor's source is a man aged 18 to 30 with type 1 diabetes. This chain connects TRBV12-5 to TRBJ1-2; 7 nucleotides align to TRBD1. CDR3 protein: CASGRDSYGYTF. CDR3 DNA: TGTGCTAGTGGTCGGGACAGCTATGGCTACACCTTC.